This T cell receptor beta chain was sequenced for a study of cytomegalovirus exposure and HLA in healthy donors. PCR amplification relied on 60 Vbeta primers (plus 13 Jbeta primers). Only in-frame clones appear in the TCRdb table, and some are missing; sequencing was by immunoSEQ multiplex PCR. Among approximately 140,000 clones, around 82% were seen once, and the ten largest hold roughly 3.2%. General study points: Cytomegalovirus association was listed for around 170 TCR beta chains. About 90% or about 30% of the time was how often most TCR beta V segments were productive, according to an earlier analysis.

To note about this clone: Its cognate antigen is unknown.

CDR1 and CDR2 from the germline V gene are MDHEN and SYDVKM. V lost 6 bases to trimming and J lost 1 base, with 12 bases between them. This CDR3 has 14 amino acids. The gene calls are TRBV28 and TRBJ1-1; no reliable D call. The source is a man between 18 and 35 years old in good health and CMV-seropositive. Sequencing input: PBMCs. CDR3 nucleotides: TGTGCCAGCAGGCCTCAAGAGTCGAACACTGAAGCTTTCTTT. This gives the protein CASRPQESNTEAFF.